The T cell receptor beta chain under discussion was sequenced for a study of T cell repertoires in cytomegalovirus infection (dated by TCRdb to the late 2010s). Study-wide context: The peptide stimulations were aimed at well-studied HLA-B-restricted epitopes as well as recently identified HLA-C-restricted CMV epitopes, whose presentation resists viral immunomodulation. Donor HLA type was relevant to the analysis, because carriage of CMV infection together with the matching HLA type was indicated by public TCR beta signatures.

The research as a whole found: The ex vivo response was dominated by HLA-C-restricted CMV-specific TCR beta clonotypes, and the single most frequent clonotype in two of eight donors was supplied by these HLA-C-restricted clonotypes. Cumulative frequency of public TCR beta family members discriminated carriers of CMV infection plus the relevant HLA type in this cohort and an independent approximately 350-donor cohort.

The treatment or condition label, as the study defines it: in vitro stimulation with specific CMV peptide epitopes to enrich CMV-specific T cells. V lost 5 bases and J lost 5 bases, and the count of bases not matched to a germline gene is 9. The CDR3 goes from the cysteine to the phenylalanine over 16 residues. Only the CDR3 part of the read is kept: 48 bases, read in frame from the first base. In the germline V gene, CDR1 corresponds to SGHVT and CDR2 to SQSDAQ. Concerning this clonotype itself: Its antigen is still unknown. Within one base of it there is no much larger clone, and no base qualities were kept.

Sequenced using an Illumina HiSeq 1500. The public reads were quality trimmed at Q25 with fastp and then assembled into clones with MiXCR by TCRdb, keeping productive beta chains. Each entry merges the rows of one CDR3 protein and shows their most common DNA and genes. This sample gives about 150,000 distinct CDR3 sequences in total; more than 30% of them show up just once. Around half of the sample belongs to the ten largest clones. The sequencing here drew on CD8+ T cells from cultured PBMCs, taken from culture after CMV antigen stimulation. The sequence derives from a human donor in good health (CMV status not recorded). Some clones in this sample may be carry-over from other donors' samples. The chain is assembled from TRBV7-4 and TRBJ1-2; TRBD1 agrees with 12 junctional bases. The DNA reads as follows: TGTGCCAGCAGCGGGACAGGGGGCGAAAGGGGATATGGCTACACCTTC. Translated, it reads CASSGTGGERGYGYTF.